One and the same sample provided the 22 T cell receptor beta chains below, sequenced in a study of T cell responses to AZD1222 COVID-19 vaccine. Generated by immunoSEQ multiplex PCR, the TCRdb table keeps only in-frame clones and is missing some. The sample lists about 150,000 clones, about 92% occurring once. The input for sequencing was peripheral blood, taken on day 0 of AZD1222 vaccination. Source of these receptors: an adult in good health.

The chain employs TRBV9 and TRBJ1-2; TRBD1 is a possible D gene (5 bases). V gave up 3 bases and J gave up 4 bases, with 13 bases separating them. Germline V CDR1 and CDR2: SGDLS, YYNGEE. The CDR3 extends over 14 amino acids. CDR3 in DNA: TGTGCCAGCAGCGGAGTGCAGGGTGCCTATGGCTACACCTTC. This translates into CASSGVQGAYGYTF.

Here the CDR3 DNA reads TGTGCCAGTAGTATATTAGACAGGGAGATCTACACCTTC. Protein: CASSILDREIYTF. The V and J genes are TRBV19 and TRBJ1-2, with TRBD1 matching over 7 bases. CDR1 LNHDA and CDR2 SQIVND come from the germline V gene (reference sequence). The length of the CDR3 is 13 residues. Trimming at V came to 2 bases and at J to 10 bases, leaving 7 bases not matched to a gene.

This clone was seen a single time. The genes are TRBV5-6 and TRBJ1-2; TRBD1 matches at 9 bases. Germline V gene data show CDR1 as SGHDT and CDR2 as YYEEEE. The CDR3 is 17 amino acids. J was trimmed by 0 bases and V by 2 bases; bases with no gene match: 8. The CDR3 is CASSLDGDRVTNYGYTF. The CDR3 DNA follows: TGTGCCAGCAGCTTAGACGGGGACAGGGTTACTAACTATGGCTACACCTTC.

The chain joins TRBV14 to TRBJ1-5; D is unresolved. CDR1 is SGHDN, CDR2 FVKESK, per germline. V was clipped by 0 bases and J by 3 bases, with 3 bases between them. The CDR3 is made up of 13 amino acids. The DNA of the CDR3 is TGTGCCAGCAGCCAAGATACCAATCAGCCCCAGCATTTT. Translating gives CASSQDTNQPQHF.

The chain carries TRBV6-5 and TRBJ1-6; D call uncertain. The germline V gene has CDR1 MNHEY and CDR2 SVGAGI. With 4 bases removed from V and 6 bases from J, the gap between germline ends came to 10 bases. The CDR3 contains 14 residues. The CDR3 DNA reads TGTGCCAGCAGTTTGGGCACCGCTAATTCACCCCTCCACTTT. This gives the protein CASSLGTANSPLHF.

The chain employs TRBV7-8 and TRBJ1-2; 7 nucleotides line up with TRBD1. V shed 4 bases and J 7 bases; nucleotides not matched to a gene: 21. The CDR3 loop spans 18 amino acids. The germline V gene encodes CDR1 SGHVS and CDR2 FQNEAQ. DNA for the CDR3: TGTGCCAGCAGCTATAACCGGGACAGCAAAAATCCCGGGTCTGGCTACACCTTC. It translates to CASSYNRDSKNPGSGYTF.

V usage is TRBV7-9 and J usage is TRBJ2-7, with 10 bases matching TRBD1. The CDR3 is 15 residues long. V gave up 1 base and J gave up 3 bases; unmatched junction bases: 3. Per germline, CDR1 SEHNR and CDR2 FQNEAQ (reference sequence). CDR3 coding DNA: TGTGCCAGCAGCTTAGGACAGGGGGCTTACTACGAGCAGTACTTC. It yields the protein CASSLGQGAYYEQYF.

This clone has just one count. CDR3 sequence: CASSQVGRGLYEQYF. The CDR3, as DNA: TGCGCCAGCAGCCAGGTTGGGCGGGGACTCTACGAGCAGTACTTC. The gene calls are TRBV4-1 and TRBJ2-7; D possibly corresponds to TRBD2 (6 bases). The CDR3 sequence is 15 residues long. Germline CDR1 is MGHRA and CDR2 is YSYEKL. Trimming removed 3 bases at V and 3 bases at J, with 15 bases between.

The V and J genes are TRBV28 and TRBJ1-4; 9 bases are a match to TRBD1. This CDR3 is 16 amino acids long. V gave up 2 bases and J gave up 8 bases; unmatched junction bases: 9. CDR1 MDHEN and CDR2 SYDVKM come from the germline V gene. CDR3 sequence: CASSLRDRVGREKLFF. The CDR3 DNA reads as TGTGCCAGCAGTTTAAGGGACAGGGTAGGAAGGGAAAAACTGTTTTTT.

The chain links TRBV24-1 to TRBJ1-4, with 9 bases lining up with TRBD1. This CDR3 spans 16 amino acids. Looked up from germline, CDR1 is KGHDR and CDR2 is SFDVKD. The trim removed 2 bases at V and 6 bases at J, leaving 6 bases unmatched. CDR3 nucleotide sequence: TGTGCCACCAGTGATTCGCCCGGGACAGGGTATGAAAAACTGTTTTTT. Translating gives CATSDSPGTGYEKLFF.

V and J are TRBV7-2 and TRBJ2-1, with TRBD1 matching 8 bases. This CDR3 has 14 residues. After removal of 3 bases from V and 6 bases from J, the junction contained 4 bases not matched to a gene. The germline CDR1 and CDR2 sequences are SGHTA and FQGNSA. The CDR3 spells CASSLRTGTNEQFF. The DNA of the CDR3 is TGTGCCAGCAGCTTGCGGACAGGGACCAATGAGCAGTTCTTC.

In this sample, this clone turned up once. This chain links TRBV5-1 with TRBJ1-1; 8 positions match TRBD1. J lost 2 bases, V lost 3 bases, and 6 bases had no gene match. The CDR3 is made up of 15 amino acids. The germline gives CDR1 SGHRS, CDR2 YFSETQ. The CDR3 DNA reads TGCGCCAGCAGCTGGGCCGGGACAGGAAACACTGAAGCTTTCTTT. Protein product: CASSWAGTGNTEAFF.

The chain employs TRBV29-1 and TRBJ1-1; the match to TRBD1 covers 10 bases. The J segment lost 2 bases and the V segment lost 4 bases, leaving 4 bases of the junction unmatched. The germline V gene encodes CDR1 SQVTM and CDR2 ANQGSEA. The CDR3 covers 14 residues. CDR3 DNA: TGCAGCGTTGCCCGGACAGGGGGTAACACTGAAGCTTTCTTT. Protein sequence: CSVARTGGNTEAFF. Based on the CDR3 plus reference TRBV29-1 and TRBJ1-1, the full variable domain is SAVISQKPSRDICQRGTSLTIQCQVDSQVTMMFWYRQQPGQSLTLIATANQGSEATYESGFVIDKFPISRPNLTFSTLTVSNMSPEDSSIYLCSVARTGGNTEAFFGQGTRLTVV.

The V gene is TRBV24-1, the J gene TRBJ1-2; no clear D gene. V lost 2 bases and J lost 7, with 7 bases in between. The CDR3 length is 12 residues. CDR1 is KGHDR and CDR2 is SFDVKD in the germline V gene. CDR3 DNA sequence: TGTGCCACCAGTGATTGGACTGGTGGCTACACCTTC. Its protein product is CATSDWTGGYTF.

This sequence joins TRBV30 and TRBJ2-7, with D perhaps matching TRBD2 (6 bases). CDR3 size: 15 residues. CDR1 is GTSNPN, CDR2 SVGIG, per germline (reference sequence). Trimming shortened V by 2 bases and J by 4 bases, and 18 bases separated the two germline ends. As DNA, the CDR3 is TGTGCCTGGAGTTCGTCGGACTACCCTCTGTACGAGCAGTACTTC. It is translated as CAWSSSDYPLYEQYF.

The chain combines TRBV11-3 with TRBJ2-7, with 7 bases aligning to TRBD2. Germline assignment: CDR1 SGHNT and CDR2 YENEEA. J was trimmed by 5 bases and V by 5 bases; bases with no gene match: 9. CDR3 length: 14 residues. In DNA form, the CDR3 reads TGTGCCAGCAGCCGACTGGCGGGAGTCGACGAGCAGTACTTC. It translates to CASSRLAGVDEQYF.

The chain is built from TRBV5-1 and TRBJ2-1; 12 nucleotides agree with TRBD2. The length of the CDR3 is 16 residues. With V trimmed by 1 base and J by 8 bases, 7 bases remained unmatched. Germline V gives CDR1 SGHRS, CDR2 YFSETQ. The CDR3 loop reads CASSLSLAGGPDEQFF. The CDR3 region has the DNA TGCGCCAGCAGCTTGAGTCTAGCGGGAGGGCCTGATGAGCAGTTCTTC.

The chain employs TRBV7-9 and TRBJ2-5, with a possible D match to TRBD2 (6 bases). The CDR3 sequence is 14 residues long. Per the germline V gene, CDR1 is SEHNR and CDR2 is FQNEAQ (reference sequence). The V end was cut by 5 bases, the J end by 2 bases, with 12 bases between. The CDR3 sequence: CASSPGGRQETQYF. As DNA, the CDR3 is TGTGCCAGCAGCCCCGGGGGAAGGCAAGAGACCCAGTACTTC.

J is TRBJ1-3 and V is TRBV5-6; D not resolved. Germline V gene sequence: CDR1 SGHDT, CDR2 YYEEEE. V gave up 2 bases and J gave up 2 bases, with 8 bases separating them. The CDR3 consists of 14 residues. The CDR3 reads CASSFRETGNTIYF. In DNA form, the CDR3 reads TGTGCCAGCAGCTTCCGGGAGACTGGAAACACCATATATTTT. Looking up the rest from reference TRBV5-6 and TRBJ1-3 gives the full variable domain: DAGVTQSPTHLIKTRGQQVTLRCSPKSGHDTVSWYQQALGQGPQFIFQYYEEEERQRGNFPDRFSGHQFPNYSSELNVNALLLGDSALYLCASSFRETGNTIYFGEGSWLTVV.

The genes are TRBV6-5 and TRBJ1-1; D gene unclear. The V gene lost 8 bases and the J gene lost 0 bases, with 16 bases spanning the gap. CDR3 length: 15 amino acids. CDR1 and CDR2 (germline): MNHEY, SVGAGI. CDR3 protein: CASRLDGGLNTEAFF. CDR3 coding DNA: TGTGCCAGCCGCCTCGATGGAGGATTGAACACTGAAGCTTTCTTT.

The chain recombines TRBV7-2 with TRBJ2-5; TRBD1 agrees at 8 bases. After removal of 5 bases from V and 5 bases from J, the junction contained 7 bases not matched to a gene. Germline V gene sequence: CDR1 SGHTA, CDR2 FQGNSA. This CDR3 region has 14 residues. Here the CDR3 DNA reads TGTGCCAGCAGCACCCTAGACAGGGGTGAGACCCAGTACTTC. This sequence encodes CASSTLDRGETQYF.

CDR3 loop: CASNDRLIMNTEAFF. The CDR3 nucleotides read TGTGCCAGCAACGACAGACTTATCATGAACACTGAAGCTTTCTTT. The genes are TRBV6-5 and TRBJ1-1; perhaps TRBD1 as D (5 bases). The CDR3 is made up of 15 amino acids. Germline CDR1 MNHEY, CDR2 SVGAGI. V lost 7 bases and J 0 bases, leaving 15 bases between the germline ends.